The sequence of this T cell receptor beta chain was determined in a study of CD8 T cells in Susac syndrome. Random hexamers were used to reverse transcribe 0.5 to 1 ug of RNA. The immunoSEQ assay covered 54 Vbeta and 13 Jbeta segments for CDR3. TCRdb re-analysed the immunoSEQ multiplex PCR reads in MiXCR, keeping a single row per CDR3 protein. The data hold 100,000 to 150,000 distinct CDR3 sequences, with roughly 80% observed a single time. Trimming pared 4 bases from V and 0 bases from J, leaving 11 bases between. CDR3 size: 15 residues. Germline V gene lookup returns CDR1 SGHRS and CDR2 YFSETQ. This clonotype appeared a single time. From blood CD8+ and CD4+ T cells, the TCR beta chain was sequenced. Both CD4+ and CD8+ T cells were negatively isolated, and TEMRA cells underwent FACS enrichment.

This receptor was obtained from a human donor with multiple sclerosis. The V call is TRBV5-1, the J call TRBJ1-3; D gene ambiguous. Material for sequencing was CD8+ T cells from PBMCs. For the CDR3, the DNA is TGCGCCAGCAGCGAGTCGGATCACTCTGGAAACACCATATATTTT. It specifies CASSESDHSGNTIYF.